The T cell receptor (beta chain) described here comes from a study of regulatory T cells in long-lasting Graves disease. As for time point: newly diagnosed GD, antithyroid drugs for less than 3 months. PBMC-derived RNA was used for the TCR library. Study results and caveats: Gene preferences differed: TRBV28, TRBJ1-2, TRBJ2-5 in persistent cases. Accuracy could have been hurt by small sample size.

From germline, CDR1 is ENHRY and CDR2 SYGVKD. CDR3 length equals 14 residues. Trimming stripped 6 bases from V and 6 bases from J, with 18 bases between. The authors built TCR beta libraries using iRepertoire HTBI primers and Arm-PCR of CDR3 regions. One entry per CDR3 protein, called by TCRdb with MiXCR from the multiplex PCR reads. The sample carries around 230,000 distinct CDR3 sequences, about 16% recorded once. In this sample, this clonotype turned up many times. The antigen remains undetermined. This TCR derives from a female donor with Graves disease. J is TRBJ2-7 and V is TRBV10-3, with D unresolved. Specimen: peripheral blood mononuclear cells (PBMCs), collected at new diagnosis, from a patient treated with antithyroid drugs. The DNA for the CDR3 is TGTGCCATCAGCTCATCCGTGACCACTATCGAGCAGTACTTC. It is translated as CAISSSVTTIEQYF.